These 9 T cell receptor beta chains came from one sample sequenced in a study of T cell responses to AZD1222 COVID-19 vaccine. The repertoire was sequenced with immunoSEQ multiplex PCR; TCRdb's copy has only in-frame clones and lacks some. The sample gives about 81,000 clones, approximately 89% of which show up once; approximately 8% is in the top ten. Specimen: peripheral blood, collected 28 days after the second AZD1222 dose. These receptors originate from an adult who received the AZD1222 COVID-19 vaccine.

The V call is TRBV29-1, the J call TRBJ2-7; D may be TRBD1 (7 bases). V was trimmed by 3 bases and J by 0 bases, leaving 12 bases between them. The germline V gene encodes CDR1 SQVTM and CDR2 ANQGSEA. The CDR3 length is 14 residues. In nucleotides, the CDR3 is TGCAGCGTTGATCAGGGGGGAAGCTCCTACGAGCAGTACTTC. Translated: CSVDQGGSSYEQYF.

This chain connects TRBV19 to TRBJ2-3, with TRBD2 as a possible D gene (7 bases). The V gene's germline CDR1 is LNHDA and CDR2 SQIVND (reference sequence). The CDR3 consists of 15 residues. V lost 6 bases to trimming and J lost 3 bases, with 16 bases between them. The CDR3 nucleotides are TGTGCCAGTAGCCCTAGCGGAAGGGGGACAGATACGCAGTATTTT. Amino acids: CASSPSGRGTDTQYF.

The V and J genes are TRBV5-1 and TRBJ2-2; 12 bases are a match to TRBD2. The CDR3 sequence is 15 residues long. Germline V gene data show CDR1 as SGHRS and CDR2 as YFSETQ. J gave up 0 bases and V 7 bases, and 1 base lay outside the gene matches. As DNA, the CDR3 is TGCGCCAGCCGGACTAGCGGGGCGAACACCGGGGAGCTGTTTTTT. Its protein product is CASRTSGANTGELFF.

The V gene is TRBV28, the J gene TRBJ1-5; D gene ambiguous. This CDR3 region has 13 residues. The germline V gene has CDR1 MDHEN and CDR2 SYDVKM. V lost 5 bases and J lost 9, with 14 bases in between. CDR3 coding DNA: TGTGCCAGCAGTACAAGACCCAGCGGGCCCCAGCATTTT. Residues: CASSTRPSGPQHF. Supplemented by reference TRBV28 and TRBJ1-5, the full variable domain reads DVKVTQSSRYLVKRTGEKVFLECVQDMDHENMFWYRQDPGLGLRLIYFSYDVKMKEKGDIPEGYSVSREKKERFSLILESASTNQTSMYLCASSTRPSGPQHFGDGTRLSIL.

The rearrangement uses TRBV19 and TRBJ2-7; D gene ambiguous. Between the trimmed V and J ends, which lost 4 bases and 0 bases, there was a span of 7 bases. Germline CDR1 is LNHDA and CDR2 is SQIVND (reference sequence). The length of the CDR3 is 13 residues. CDR3 protein: CASSKTVSYEQYF. The CDR3 DNA reads as TGTGCCAGTAGTAAGACCGTCTCCTACGAGCAGTACTTC.

This clone was detected many times. Different DNA sequences within this sample yield the same CDR3. The V and J genes are TRBV4-3 and TRBJ1-2; 8 bases are a match to TRBD1. The CDR3 covers 13 residues. J was trimmed by 8 bases and V by 5 bases; bases with no gene match: 7. Germline values: CDR1 LGHNA, CDR2 YSLEER. This CDR3 reads CASSMTGVRGYTF. DNA for the CDR3: TGCGCCAGCAGCATGACAGGGGTTCGCGGCTACACCTTC.

This clone has just one count. The V call is TRBV5-1, the J call TRBJ2-2; TRBD1 or TRBD2 may be the D gene (6 bases each). Trimming shortened V by 1 base and J by 7 bases, and 11 bases separated the two germline ends. From germline, CDR1 is SGHRS and CDR2 YFSETQ. The CDR3 consists of 14 residues. The CDR3: CASSLWRGDGELFF. The CDR3 DNA sequence: TGCGCCAGCAGCTTGTGGAGGGGGGACGGGGAGCTGTTTTTT.

For the CDR3, the DNA is TGTGCCAGCAGCCCAGGACAGGGTTTTGGGCAAGAGACCCAGTACTTC. Its translation: CASSPGQGFGQETQYF. This chain joins TRBV7-2 and TRBJ2-5, with 8 bases that match TRBD1. The CDR3 totals 16 residues. The J segment lost 2 bases and the V segment lost 5 bases, leaving 10 bases of the junction unmatched. CDR1 is SGHTA, CDR2 FQGNSA, per germline. Based on the CDR3 plus reference TRBV7-2 and TRBJ2-5, the full variable domain is GAGVSQSPSNKVTEKGKDVELRCDPISGHTALYWYRQSLGQGLEFLIYFQGNSAPDKSGLPSDRFSAERTGGSVSTLTIQRTQQEDSAVYLCASSPGQGFGQETQYFGPGTRLLVL.

The chain is built from TRBV30 and TRBJ2-3; D unclear. The CDR3 sequence is 12 residues long. Trimming left V 1 base short and J 1 base short, with 3 bases between. In germline, CDR1 is GTSNPN, CDR2 SVGIG (reference sequence). The CDR3 coding sequence is TGTGCCTGGAGTGGGGGCACAGATACGCAGTATTTT. Translation: CAWSGGTDTQYF.